Below, 19 T cell receptor beta chains from the same sample are listed, as sequenced in a study of blood T cell repertoires in COVID-19. Sequencing used immunoSEQ multiplex PCR; TCRdb keeps in-frame clones, though not all of them. The sample has about 300,000 clones, approximately 90% seen once. Sequencing was carried out using PBMCs or T cells enriched from blood (not recorded which). The receptors here all came from a young woman who had recovered from COVID-19.

The chain links TRBV6-2 or TRBV6-3 to TRBJ2-7; no definite D call. V lost 2 bases to trimming and J lost 4 bases, with 9 bases between them. From germline, CDR1 is MNHEY and CDR2 SVGEGT. This CDR3 comprises 13 residues. The CDR3 loop reads CASSYHLEYEQYF. Here the CDR3 DNA reads TGTGCCAGCAGTTACCACCTCGAGTACGAGCAGTACTTC.

V usage is TRBV12-3 or TRBV12-4 and J usage is TRBJ1-5; D gene ambiguous. The CDR3 sequence is 13 residues long. Deletions cut 7 bases from V and 3 bases from J, with 10 bases between. As DNA, the CDR3 is TGTGCCAGCACCTGGCGGGCCAATCAGCCCCAGCATTTT. This translates into CASTWRANQPQHF.

This sequence joins TRBV2 and TRBJ1-5; 7 positions match TRBD1. Trimming at V came to 0 bases and at J to 7 bases, leaving 3 bases not matched to a gene. CDR3 size: 14 residues. Germline CDR1 reads SNHLY; CDR2 reads FYNNEI. The CDR3 loop reads CASSEATGDQPQHF. Written as DNA, the CDR3 is TGTGCCAGCAGTGAAGCTACAGGGGACCAGCCCCAGCATTTT.

The chain couples TRBV25-1 to TRBJ1-4; 8 bases align to TRBD1. This CDR3 has 15 amino acids. The V and J ends lost 1 base and 4 bases, in that order; junction bases with no gene match: 2. In germline, CDR1 is MGHDK, CDR2 SYGVNS. CDR3 sequence: CASSEWDRRNEKLFF. The CDR3 DNA follows: TGTGCCAGCAGTGAATGGGACAGGCGTAATGAAAAACTGTTTTTT.

The chain couples TRBV6-2 or TRBV6-3 to TRBJ2-1; unclear D gene. The germline V and J ends were trimmed by 2 bases and 7 bases, with 6 bases remaining between them. This CDR3 region has 12 residues. CDR1 MNHEY and CDR2 SVGEGT come from the germline V gene. The CDR3 is CASSYMRNEQFF. CDR3 in DNA: TGTGCCAGCAGTTACATGCGAAATGAGCAGTTCTTC.

This clone was counted at least ten times. The CDR3 coding sequence is TGTGCCAGCAGCTTGGCCGGGGGGGCCTCCTACGAGCAGTACTTC. Translating gives CASSLAGGASYEQYF. This chain links TRBV7-6 with TRBJ2-7, with 8 bases matching TRBD2. The CDR3 is 15 residues long. Germline V gene data show CDR1 as SGHVS and CDR2 as FNYEAQ. J was trimmed by 0 bases and V by 3 bases; bases with no gene match: 4. Full variable domain (outside the CDR3, taken from reference TRBV7-6 and TRBJ2-7): GAGVSQSPRYKVTKRGQDVALRCDPISGHVSLYWYRQALGQGPEFLTYFNYEAQQDKSGLPNDRFSAERPEGSISTLTIQRTEQRDSAMYRCASSLAGGASYEQYFGPGTRLTVT.

The gene calls are TRBV7-8 and TRBJ1-1; TRBD1 aligns across 9 bases. Germline CDR1 and CDR2: SGHVS and FQNEAQ. The CDR3 contains 16 residues. V lost 6 bases and J lost 2; bases outside the gene matches: 10. As DNA, the CDR3 is TGTGCCAGCAGTTCACAGGGGGCTAGCGTAAACACTGAAGCTTTCTTT. Amino acid sequence: CASSSQGASVNTEAFF. Together with reference TRBV7-8 and TRBJ1-1, the CDR3 gives the full variable domain: GAGVSQSPRYKVAKRGQDVALRCDPISGHVSLFWYQQALGQGPEFLTYFQNEAQLDKSGLPSDRFFAERPEGSVSTLKIQRTQQEDSAVYLCASSSQGASVNTEAFFGQGTRLTVV.

As to this clone: At one boundary the junction diverges from the germline segment, which might be a read error. V and J are TRBV7-7 and TRBJ2-2, with no clear D. Germline-derived CDR1 and CDR2 are SSHAT and FNYEAQ (reference sequence). The CDR3 has 15 amino acids. The CDR3 sequence: CASSLSRSNTGELFF. In DNA form, the CDR3 reads TGTGCTAGCAGCTTATCCCGGTCGAACACCGGGGAGCTGTTTTTT.

This clone has a handful of counts. Here the CDR3 reads CASSRKTGGTDGYTF. The CDR3 DNA follows: TGTGCCAGCAGCCGAAAGACAGGGGGTACTGATGGCTACACCTTC. The chain carries TRBV3-1 (or the pseudogene TRBV3-2) and TRBJ1-2; 9 nucleotides match TRBD1. Trimming cost V 4 bases and J 6 bases; bases outside gene matches: 9. The CDR3 is made up of 15 amino acids. In germline, CDR1 is LGHDT, CDR2 YNNKEL (reference sequence).

This chain joins TRBV15 and TRBJ2-2; TRBD1 aligns across 8 bases. Looked up from germline, CDR1 is LNHNV and CDR2 is YYDKDF (reference sequence). CDR3 size: 16 residues. V trimming: 4 bases; J trimming: 2 bases; junction bases outside the gene matches: 6. The CDR3: CATSTSGQGNTGELFF. For the CDR3, the DNA is TGTGCCACCAGCACGAGTGGACAGGGCAACACCGGGGAGCTGTTTTTT.

This clone was seen only a few times. The chain has TRBV2 and TRBJ1-2; D may be TRBD1 (5 bases). The CDR3 runs 13 residues. Trimming cost V 10 bases and J 5 bases, with 17 bases left between them. Germline V gives CDR1 SNHLY, CDR2 FYNNEI. The DNA of the CDR3 is TGTGCCACCCAGCGGGGAGAGGGGTATGGCTACACCTTC. Amino acids: CATQRGEGYGYTF.

The rearrangement joins TRBV27 to TRBJ1-1; a weak D match, TRBD1 (5 bases). Germline CDR1 reads MNHEY; CDR2 reads SMNVEV (reference sequence). V lost 4 bases, J lost 1 base, and 13 bases lay in between. The CDR3 runs 15 residues. The CDR3 DNA is TGTGCCAGCAGTTCCAGGGCGATGGGGAACACTGAAGCTTTCTTT. This encodes CASSSRAMGNTEAFF.

The chain employs TRBV6-2 or TRBV6-3 and TRBJ1-1, with D possibly TRBD1 on 6 matching bases. V dropped 2 bases and J dropped 10 bases, with 17 bases sitting between them. Per germline, CDR1 MNHEY and CDR2 SVGEGT. The CDR3 loop spans 14 amino acids. This CDR3 is CASSYPQPGQGAFF. The CDR3 DNA reads as TGTGCCAGCAGTTACCCCCAGCCGGGACAAGGAGCTTTCTTT.

J is TRBJ1-2 and V is TRBV3-1 (or the pseudogene TRBV3-2); D ambiguous. The germline gives CDR1 LGHDT, CDR2 YNNKEL (reference sequence). The CDR3 loop spans 13 amino acids. V lost 0 bases to trimming and J lost 3 bases, with 5 bases between them. The CDR3 spells CASSQEADYGYTF. The CDR3 bases are TGTGCCAGCAGCCAAGAGGCAGACTATGGCTACACCTTC.

This rearrangement joins TRBV19 to TRBJ2-3; 9 positions agree with TRBD1. With V trimmed by 7 bases and J by 0 bases, 11 bases remained unmatched. Germline CDR1 reads LNHDA; CDR2 reads SQIVND (reference sequence). There are 17 residues in the CDR3. The CDR3 sequence is CASNDRGGGTSTDTQYF. Written as DNA, the CDR3 is TGTGCCAGTAACGACAGGGGGGGCGGGACAAGCACAGATACGCAGTATTTT.

This chain uses TRBV28 with TRBJ1-2; no clear D gene. This CDR3 comprises 14 residues. CDR1 and CDR2 from the germline V gene are MDHEN and SYDVKM. Trimming shortened V by 1 base and J by 6 bases, and 12 bases separated the two germline ends. The CDR3 bases are TGTGCCAGCAGTTTATTCGATCCCGAGCATGGCTACACCTTC. Translating it yields CASSLFDPEHGYTF.

This rearrangement joins TRBV19 to TRBJ1-2; D not certain. The CDR3 is 14 residues long. Trimming took 3 bases from V and 8 from J, leaving 16 bases between them. The V gene's germline CDR1 is LNHDA and CDR2 SQIVND (reference sequence). In nucleotides, the CDR3 is TGTGCCAGTAGTATGGGGAGGGCCTTTGGAGGCTACACCTTC. This encodes CASSMGRAFGGYTF.

The chain combines TRBV9 with TRBJ2-3; D is possibly TRBD1 (5 bases). Trimming cost V 0 bases and J 0 bases, with 8 bases left between them. The CDR3 length is 15 residues. Germline V gene data show CDR1 as SGDLS and CDR2 as YYNGEE. This CDR3 is CASSVGGSSTDTQYF. The CDR3 coding sequence is TGTGCCAGCAGCGTAGGGGGCAGTAGCACAGATACGCAGTATTTT.

The chain links TRBV5-1 to TRBJ1-2; D might be TRBD1 (6 bases). The germline CDR1 and CDR2 sequences are SGHRS and YFSETQ. The CDR3 runs to 13 residues. Deletions cut 0 bases from V and 6 bases from J, with 9 bases between. CDR3 DNA: TGCGCCAGCAGCTTGGGCAGGGGTGATGGCTACACCTTC. Protein sequence: CASSLGRGDGYTF.